This entry concerns a single T cell receptor beta chain. Its cognate antigen has yet to be identified. No per-base quality is available; no much larger clone lies one base away. Relative to germline, V is missing 3 bases and J is missing 3 bases, with 6 bases of the junction outside any gene match. The CDR3 sequence holds 14 residues, the cysteine and phenylalanine included. Only the CDR3 part of the read is kept: 42 bases, read in frame from the first base. The germline V gene encodes CDR1 DFQATT and CDR2 SNEGSKA (reference sequence). TCRbeta CDR3 regions were amplified from genomic DNA using the immunoSEQ Assay, a bias-controlled multiplex PCR. Concerning the study's data processing: The number of nucleated cells in each sample was estimated from the amplification of reference gene primers within the assay. To quantify the absolute abundance of each unique TCRbeta CDR3 rearrangement, sequence reads were collapsed and filtered. For each sample, productive Simpson clonality was calculated as the square root of Simpson's diversity index across productive rearrangements. TCRdb provides this immuneACCESS table in a form limited to in-frame rearrangements. Some clones are lacking; in checked studies, under half of them reflect an unresolved V gene, and why the rest are absent is not known. For V, J and clone size, that table is used; D and trimming come from the DNA. The table for this sample lists roughly 320,000 clones; around 86% of them were counted only once. In total, the top ten clones hold about 1.2% of the sample.

The data belong to a study of blood T cell repertoires in COVID-19 (dated by TCRdb to 2020 to 2021). At the level of the whole study: The collaborator samples originated in the United States, Italy and Spain and spanned the acute and convalescent phases of COVID-19. The material from the prospective study consisted of cDNA or gDNA derived from T cells, B-cell-depleted T cells, or PBMCs. Deeply sampled blood TCRbeta repertoires from subjects exposed to, actively infected with, or recovered from COVID-19 were included in the dataset. A freely available public database, intended as a resource for researchers studying the immune response to SARS-CoV-2, is where the repertoires were released. The samples were drawn from two sources: the first 160 participants of the ongoing ImmuneRACE study, and 1,000 to 1,500 subjects contributed by 6 global collaborators. The sample metadata nearly always contained a de-identified subject ID, COVID-19 status, age in years and sex. HLA class I and class II types, where available, came from metadata supplied by the sample provider rather than from assay-based typing.

Broader findings and caveats from the paper: How much clinical and demographic metadata was included differed by source and by participant, and the metadata was provided uncurated.

The collaborating institutions used their own protocols to collect whole blood in K2EDTA tubes. For TCRbeta analysis, collaborators shipped samples in one of three forms: frozen whole blood, isolated PBMCs, or DNA extracted from either of those sample types. The clonotype originates from a man aged 70 or older with acute or convalescent COVID-19. Sequenced material: peripheral blood. The V and J genes are TRBV20-1 and TRBJ2-7; TRBD2 fits 9 bases in the junction. The CDR3 here reads CSASSLAGVYEQYF. At the DNA level, the sequence is TGCAGTGCTAGTAGTTTAGCGGGGGTCTACGAGCAGTACTTC.